The 23 T cell receptor beta chains listed next were all sequenced from one sample in a study of blood T cell repertoires in COVID-19. Assay: immunoSEQ multiplex PCR; the TCRdb copy retains only in-frame clones and omits some. The data hold 130,000 to 150,000 clones, with 85% to 90% observed a single time. The material sequenced was peripheral blood. The receptors derive from a woman aged 60-75 years with active COVID-19.

The chain links TRBV7-8 to TRBJ2-6; possible D gene TRBD2, 6 bases. The ends were cut back, 10 bases at V and 1 base at J, with 23 bases in the middle. CDR3 length: 18 residues. Germline CDR1 reads SGHVS; CDR2 reads FQNEAQ. DNA of the CDR3: TGTGCCACCCACCGAAGAGGGACTTTTCCTTCTGGGGCCAACGTCCTGACTTTC. This translates into CATHRRGTFPSGANVLTF. The entire variable domain, with the rest obtained from reference TRBV7-8 and TRBJ2-6, is as follows: GAGVSQSPRYKVAKRGQDVALRCDPISGHVSLFWYQQALGQGPEFLTYFQNEAQLDKSGLPSDRFFAERPEGSVSTLKIQRTQQEDSAVYLCATHRRGTFPSGANVLTFGAGSRLTVL.

This clone has a single count. The chain recombines TRBV7-9 with TRBJ2-7; TRBD1 matches 10 bases. The length of the CDR3 is 14 residues. CDR1 SEHNR and CDR2 FQNEAQ come from the germline V gene (reference sequence). V was pared by 5 bases and J by 9 bases, with 10 bases of the junction left unmatched. The CDR3 loop reads CASSGTGTGEAQYF. In nucleotides, the CDR3 is TGTGCCAGCAGCGGAACGGGGACAGGGGAGGCGCAGTACTTC. Complete variable domain (other parts from reference TRBV7-9 and TRBJ2-7): DTGVSQNPRHKITKRGQNVTFRCDPISEHNRLYWYRQTLGQGPEFLTYFQNEAQLEKSRLLSDRFSAERPKGSFSTLEIQRTEQGDSAMYLCASSGTGTGEAQYFGPGTRLTVT.

This chain joins TRBV18 and TRBJ2-3; 7 nucleotides align to TRBD2. The CDR3 totals 12 residues. In germline, CDR1 is KGHSH, CDR2 LQKENI. J gave up 2 bases and V 11 bases, and 4 bases lay outside the gene matches. CDR3: CAVRGDTDTQYF. In DNA form, the CDR3 reads TGTGCCGTACGGGGGGACACAGATACGCAGTATTTT.

The V and J genes are TRBV7-2 and TRBJ2-5, with D tentatively TRBD2 (6 bases). CDR1 is SGHTA and CDR2 is FQGNSA in the germline V gene. The V end was cut by 5 bases, the J end by 5 bases, with 12 bases between. CDR3 length equals 13 residues. CDR3 DNA sequence: TGTGCCAGCAGCCGGGACTTCGGGGAGACCCAGTACTTC. Translating it yields CASSRDFGETQYF.

CDR3 nucleotides: TGTGCCAGCTCACCCGTGACAGGGGTTGCTAATGAAAAACTGTTTTTT. Its translation is CASSPVTGVANEKLFF. The chain recombines TRBV18 with TRBJ1-4; 8 nucleotides align to TRBD1. The CDR3 contains 16 residues. V shed 3 bases, J shed 3 bases, and the junction held 6 bases outside the gene matches. CDR1 is KGHSH, CDR2 LQKENI, per germline.

This clone was recorded only once. The chain recombines TRBV30 with TRBJ2-7; 11 bases agree with TRBD2. Germline V gives CDR1 GTSNPN, CDR2 SVGIG (reference sequence). Losses at the gene ends were 6 bases for V and 4 bases for J; bases not matched to a gene: 8. CDR3 length: 14 residues. The CDR3 coding sequence is TGTGCCTGTACTAGCGGGAGTTCTAGATACGAGCAGTACTTC. Protein product: CACTSGSSRYEQYF.

The chain links TRBV18 to TRBJ2-1; D gene uncertain. The ends were cut back, 6 bases at V and 5 bases at J, with 5 bases in the middle. CDR3 length equals 11 residues. CDR1 and CDR2 from the germline V gene are KGHSH and LQKENI. CDR3 residues: CASSDNNEQFF. CDR3 bases: TGTGCCAGCTCTGACAACAATGAGCAGTTCTTC. Full variable domain (remainder filled in from reference TRBV18 and TRBJ2-1): NAGVMQNPRHLVRRRGQEARLRCSPMKGHSHVYWYRQLPEEGLKFMVYLQKENIIDESGMPKERFSAEFPKEGPSILRIQQVVRGDSAAYFCASSDNNEQFFGPGTRLTVL.

This chain connects TRBV7-2 to TRBJ2-1, with TRBD2 identical over 8 bases. The CDR3 contains 13 residues. CDR1 and CDR2 from the germline V gene are SGHTA and FQGNSA. V gave up 7 bases and J gave up 9 bases; unmatched junction bases: 8. The CDR3 DNA reads as TGTGCCAGCACCCCGGCTAGCGGGTTTGAGCAGTTCTTC. This codes for CASTPASGFEQFF.

This clone was recorded once. The chain has TRBV5-6 and TRBJ2-7, with D perhaps matching TRBD1 (6 bases). The length of the CDR3 is 15 residues. Between the trimmed V and J ends, which lost 0 bases and 0 bases, there was a span of 10 bases. CDR1 is SGHDT, CDR2 YYEEEE, per germline. CDR3 amino acids: CASSLGQVSSYEQYF. The CDR3 DNA is TGTGCCAGCAGCTTGGGACAGGTGTCCTCCTACGAGCAGTACTTC.

With regard to this clone: The junction does not match germline at one end; this may be a read error. This sequence joins TRBV27 and TRBJ1-1; 7 positions agree with TRBD1. The CDR3 totals 15 residues. Germline-derived CDR1 and CDR2 are MNHEY and SMNVEV (reference sequence). DNA for the CDR3: TGTGCCACCAGTCCGAAAACAGGGGTGAACACTGAAGCTTTCTTT. Its translation: CATSPKTGVNTEAFF.

This clone was counted between two and nine times. The chain uses TRBV30 and TRBJ1-6, with a tentative D call TRBD1 (6 bases). The CDR3 sequence is 17 residues long. Looked up from germline, CDR1 is GTSNPN and CDR2 is SVGIG (reference sequence). V shed 0 bases and J shed 8 bases, with 20 bases lying between them. As DNA, the CDR3 is TGTGCCTGGAGTGTTTTTCCGCTAGGGACATTGGATTCACCCCTCCACTTT. This encodes CAWSVFPLGTLDSPLHF.

The count of this clone is one. J is TRBJ2-7 and V is TRBV2; 12 positions agree with TRBD2. The CDR3 spans 21 residues. In germline, CDR1 is SNHLY, CDR2 FYNNEI. Trimming took 7 bases from V and 1 from J; bases not matched to a gene: 23. This CDR3 is CASIGQGVASGRAHRSYEQYF. Written as DNA, the CDR3 is TGTGCCAGCATCGGACAGGGGGTTGCTAGCGGGAGGGCCCATCGTTCCTACGAGCAGTACTTC.

The rearrangement links TRBV5-5 to TRBJ2-7; D gene unclear. The CDR3 spans 14 residues. V was cut by 2 bases and J by 5 bases, with 14 bases left in between. Germline CDR1 and CDR2: SGHKS and YYEKEE (reference sequence). DNA for the CDR3: TGTGCCAGCAGCTTATCTAGTAGTATCAACGAGCAGTACTTC. Its translation: CASSLSSSINEQYF.

The gene calls are TRBV5-4 and TRBJ2-7; 9 bases fit TRBD1. Per the germline V gene, CDR1 is SGHNT and CDR2 is YYREEE (reference sequence). The CDR3 consists of 14 residues. Trimming cost V 2 bases and J 2 bases; bases outside gene matches: 2. The DNA of the CDR3 is TGTGCCAGCAGCTTTTGGGACAGGGCCTACGAGCAGTACTTC. It yields the protein CASSFWDRAYEQYF.

This sequence joins TRBV6-2 or TRBV6-3 and TRBJ2-1; no definite D call. V shed 2 bases and J shed 4 bases, with 12 bases lying between them. This CDR3 has 15 amino acids. Germline values: CDR1 MNHEY, CDR2 SVGEGT. The CDR3 region is CASSYLTAAYNEQFF. The CDR3 bases are TGTGCCAGCAGTTACCTGACCGCGGCATACAATGAGCAGTTCTTC.

This clone was counted once. V usage is TRBV29-1 and J usage is TRBJ1-5; 9 nucleotides agree with TRBD1. Germline-derived CDR1 and CDR2 are SQVTM and ANQGSEA. The CDR3 is 17 amino acids. The junction had 10 bases not matched to a gene; V was cut back by 4 bases and J by 0 bases. The CDR3 loop reads CSVVVGTGLYSNQPQHF. In DNA form, the CDR3 reads TGCAGCGTTGTAGTGGGGACAGGGCTTTATAGCAATCAGCCCCAGCATTTT.

The chain combines TRBV5-1 with TRBJ2-7; TRBD1 might be the D (6 bases). The CDR3 is 15 residues long. Germline-derived CDR1 and CDR2 are SGHRS and YFSETQ. The V end was cut by 0 bases, the J end by 2 bases, with 12 bases between. The chain's CDR3 is CASSLGYREAYEQYF. CDR3 DNA sequence: TGCGCCAGCAGCTTGGGATACAGGGAAGCCTACGAGCAGTACTTC.

V gene TRBV5-3 combines with J gene TRBJ2-1, with a tentative D call TRBD1 (6 bases). TRBV5-3 is an ORF, with its function uncertain. Trimming shortened V by 8 bases and J by 7 bases, and 13 bases separated the two germline ends. CDR3 length equals 12 residues. This chain's CDR3 is CARGYRENEQFF. The CDR3 nucleotides are TGTGCCAGGGGATACAGGGAAAATGAGCAGTTCTTC.

This rearrangement joins TRBV2 to TRBJ2-7, with 13 bases identical to TRBD2. The ends lost 3 bases at V and 5 bases at J; junction bases unmatched: 10. CDR1 and CDR2 (germline): SNHLY, FYNNEI. The CDR3 covers 17 residues. The CDR3 bases are TGTGCCAGCAGTGAGGGCTTGTGGACTAGCGGGAGTAACGAGCAGTACTTC. This codes for CASSEGLWTSGSNEQYF.

This chain connects TRBV4-3 to TRBJ1-2, with 7 bases matching TRBD1. The CDR3 is 15 residues long. Germline assignment: CDR1 LGHNA and CDR2 YSLEER. Unmatched junction bases numbered 8, after V lost 3 bases and J lost 4 bases. DNA for the CDR3: TGCGCCAGCAGCCAGGCCACGACAGGGATCTATGGCTACACCTTC. This codes for CASSQATTGIYGYTF.

The chain uses TRBV5-5 and TRBJ2-5; the D gene is possibly TRBD2 (6 bases). Deletions cut 2 bases from V and 5 bases from J, with 7 bases between. Germline V gene sequence: CDR1 SGHKS, CDR2 YYEKEE (reference sequence). The CDR3 is made up of 12 amino acids. The CDR3 sequence is CASSLRGETQYF. For the CDR3, the DNA is TGTGCCAGCAGCTTACGGGGGGAGACCCAGTACTTC. The full variable domain, in which reference TRBV5-5 and TRBJ2-5 provide the parts outside the CDR3, is DAGVTQSPTHLIKTRGQQVTLRCSPISGHKSVSWYQQVLGQGPQFIFQYYEKEERGRGNFPDRFSARQFPNYSSELNVNALLLGDSALYLCASSLRGETQYFGPGTRLLVL.

The gene calls are TRBV5-5 and TRBJ2-7, with D unresolved. Germline V gives CDR1 SGHKS, CDR2 YYEKEE (reference sequence). The CDR3 is made up of 16 amino acids. The germline V and J ends were trimmed by 0 bases and 0 bases, with 13 bases remaining between them. CDR3 in amino acids: CASSLEYAVSSYEQYF. The CDR3 DNA reads TGTGCCAGCAGCTTGGAATATGCGGTTAGCTCCTACGAGCAGTACTTC. The variable domain in full, with the rest retrieved from reference TRBV5-5 and TRBJ2-7, is DAGVTQSPTHLIKTRGQQVTLRCSPISGHKSVSWYQQVLGQGPQFIFQYYEKEERGRGNFPDRFSARQFPNYSSELNVNALLLGDSALYLCASSLEYAVSSYEQYFGPGTRLTVT.

The gene calls are TRBV19 and TRBJ1-3; D might be TRBD1 (6 bases). In germline, CDR1 is LNHDA, CDR2 SQIVND (reference sequence). Trimming removed 3 bases at V and 0 bases at J, with 9 bases between. The CDR3 consists of 15 residues. The CDR3 bases are TGTGCCAGTAGTATCGACAGGCACTCTGGAAACACCATATATTTT. Residues: CASSIDRHSGNTIYF.